The 26 T cell receptor beta chains in this list originate from one sample, sequenced in a study of patients and donors after allogeneic stem cell transplantation. TCRdb re-called the RT-PCR reads with MiXCR, one entry per CDR3 protein. The sample records 920,000 or so distinct CDR3 sequences, about a sixth being singletons. Sequencing was performed on blood, either unsorted or a sorted T cell fraction (not recorded which). These receptor sequences come from a human donor who was either an allogeneic HSCT recipient or a stem cell or donor lymphocyte infusion donor (not recorded which). It is not recorded whose cells these are; they may come from a transplant donor.

This clonotype was seen more than once but under ten times. The chain carries TRBV20-1 and TRBJ1-1; 7 bases are a match to TRBD1. Trimming took 5 bases from V and 1 from J; bases not matched to a gene: 16. This CDR3 has 17 residues. Germline loops: CDR1 DFQATT, CDR2 SNEGSKA (reference sequence). CDR3: CSAPYRRQGRRNTEAFF. Here the CDR3 DNA reads TGCAGTGCTCCCTATAGACGACAGGGAAGAAGGAACACTGAAGCTTTCTTT.

In its sample, this clonotype was seen a few times. The genes are TRBV24-1 and TRBJ2-1; D is possibly TRBD2 (5 bases). The length of the CDR3 is 13 residues. The V gene's germline CDR1 is KGHDR and CDR2 SFDVKD. V was cut by 8 bases and J by 8 bases, with 15 bases left in between. The CDR3 protein is CATTPPGSHEQFF. The CDR3 DNA is TGTGCCACCACCCCCCCGGGGTCCCATGAGCAGTTCTTC.

This clonotype has a handful of counts. The chain carries TRBV6-1 and TRBJ2-2; 10 positions agree with TRBD2. The trim removed 6 bases at V and 5 bases at J, leaving 6 bases unmatched. This CDR3 spans 15 amino acids. The V gene's germline CDR1 is MNHNS and CDR2 SASEGT. The CDR3 reads CASSSGRAGTGELFF. The CDR3 DNA reads TGTGCCAGCAGCAGCGGGAGGGCTGGGACCGGGGAGCTGTTTTTT.

The gene calls are TRBV30 and TRBJ2-7, with D tentatively TRBD2 (5 bases). The CDR3 extends over 12 amino acids. Germline V lookup: CDR1 GTSNPN, CDR2 SVGIG (reference sequence). V was pared by 2 bases and J by 2 bases, with 7 bases between. CDR3 DNA: TGTGCCTGGAGTCAGACTACCTACGAGCAGTACTTC. Residues: CAWSQTTYEQYF.

The rearrangement links TRBV10-3 to TRBJ2-2; D is undetermined. Per the germline V gene, CDR1 is ENHRY and CDR2 is SYGVKD. The CDR3 is 12 amino acids. V dropped 6 bases and J dropped 4 bases, with 6 bases sitting between them. The CDR3 DNA reads as TGTGCCATCAGCATTAGCACCGGGGAGCTGTTTTTT. Its translation: CAISISTGELFF.

In this sample, this clonotype turned up a few times. V gene TRBV27 combines with J gene TRBJ2-3; D not resolved. The CDR3 consists of 17 residues. The ends were cut back, 8 bases at V and 1 base at J, with 22 bases in the middle. The germline V gene has CDR1 MNHEY and CDR2 SMNVEV (reference sequence). The CDR3 spells CASALLMIRPGTDTQYF. CDR3 coding DNA: TGTGCCAGCGCTCTATTAATGATAAGGCCGGGCACAGATACGCAGTATTTT.

This chain uses TRBV3-1 with TRBJ1-1; D call uncertain. Germline CDR1 reads LGHDT; CDR2 reads YNNKEL (reference sequence). Trimming stripped 0 bases from V and 4 bases from J, with 15 bases between. This CDR3 is built from 16 residues. Here the CDR3 reads CASSQDWIGKSTEAFF. CDR3 nucleotides: TGTGCCAGCAGCCAAGATTGGATAGGGAAGTCCACTGAAGCTTTCTTT.

This clonotype appeared a single time. This may stem from a read error, because a much larger clone lies one nucleotide away. V usage is TRBV5-5 and J usage is TRBJ2-2; D is perhaps TRBD1 or TRBD2 (6 bases each). The germline gives CDR1 SGHKS, CDR2 YYEKEE (reference sequence). CDR3 length: 16 amino acids. The V and J ends lost 3 bases and 6 bases respectively, with 18 bases between them. CDR3 DNA: TGTGCCAGCAGCTGGGGGGCCGGGACAACTGCCGGGGAGCTGTTTTTT. Translation gives CASSWGAGTTAGELFF. The full variable domain, in which reference TRBV5-5 and TRBJ2-2 provide the parts outside the CDR3, is DAGVTQSPTHLIKTRGQQVTLRCSPISGHKSVSWYQQVLGQGPQFIFQYYEKEERGRGNFPDRFSARQFPNYSSELNVNALLLGDSALYLCASSWGAGTTAGELFFGEGSRLTVL.

V gene TRBV5-6 combines with J gene TRBJ1-1; D might be TRBD1 (6 bases). This CDR3 comprises 15 residues. Trimming shortened V by 3 bases and J by 10 bases, and 22 bases separated the two germline ends. Germline loops: CDR1 SGHDT, CDR2 YYEEEE. DNA of the CDR3: TGTGCCAGCAGCTGGACCTTGGGGGGCATCCGGGGAGCTTTCTTT. This codes for CASSWTLGGIRGAFF.

The chain employs TRBV9 and TRBJ2-2; D is possibly TRBD2 (6 bases). The CDR3 sequence is 14 residues long. Germline V gene data show CDR1 as SGDLS and CDR2 as YYNGEE. Between the trimmed V and J ends, which lost 3 bases and 3 bases, there was a span of 9 bases. The CDR3 nucleotides read TGTGCCAGCAGCGGGAGGGCGGACACCGGGGAGCTGTTTTTT. It is translated as CASSGRADTGELFF.

This clonotype was counted between two and nine times. The chain couples TRBV25-1 to TRBJ2-3; 7 bases are shared with TRBD2. The CDR3 contains 16 residues. Germline-derived CDR1 and CDR2 are MGHDK and SYGVNS. Losses at the gene ends were 2 bases for V and 2 bases for J; bases not matched to a gene: 7. Here the CDR3 reads CASSEGGDGLTDTQYF. CDR3 sequence (DNA): TGTGCCAGCAGTGAAGGGGGGGACGGGCTCACAGATACGCAGTATTTT.

This clonotype was counted only a few times. The rearrangement uses TRBV14 and TRBJ2-1; the D gene is possibly TRBD2 (6 bases). The CDR3 length is 14 residues. Germline CDR1 is SGHDN and CDR2 is FVKESK. V lost 4 bases to trimming and J lost 4 bases, with 11 bases between them. As DNA, the CDR3 is TGTGCCAGCAGCCGCCCGGGGGAGTACAATGAGCAGTTCTTC. Translated: CASSRPGEYNEQFF.

The chain combines TRBV3-1 with TRBJ2-7; tentatively, D is TRBD2 (5 bases). Trimming stripped 4 bases from V and 6 bases from J, with 16 bases between. The CDR3 consists of 14 residues. Germline CDR1 reads LGHDT; CDR2 reads YNNKEL (reference sequence). CDR3: CASSPIRGHGEQYF. The CDR3 DNA reads as TGTGCCAGCAGCCCAATCCGGGGTCACGGCGAGCAGTACTTC.

The rearrangement links TRBV7-2 to TRBJ2-5; 11 bases line up with TRBD2. The CDR3 has 16 amino acids. CDR1 SGHTA and CDR2 FQGNSA come from the germline V gene. V trimming: 3 bases; J trimming: 4 bases; junction bases outside the gene matches: 7. The CDR3 DNA reads TGTGCCAGCAGCTTGGGTCTAGCGGGGGGAAGAGAGACCCAGTACTTC. Encoded protein: CASSLGLAGGRETQYF. Drawing the rest from reference TRBV7-2 and TRBJ2-5, the complete variable domain is GAGVSQSPSNKVTEKGKDVELRCDPISGHTALYWYRQSLGQGLEFLIYFQGNSAPDKSGLPSDRFSAERTGGSVSTLTIQRTQQEDSAVYLCASSLGLAGGRETQYFGPGTRLLVL.

The J gene is TRBJ2-2, the V gene TRBV9; D is perhaps TRBD1 (6 bases). The V gene's germline CDR1 is SGDLS and CDR2 YYNGEE. The CDR3 is 15 residues long. V dropped 0 bases and J dropped 3 bases, with 9 bases sitting between them. The CDR3 nucleotides are TGTGCCAGCAGCGTAGTACAGGGAGACACCGGGGAGCTGTTTTTT. This sequence encodes CASSVVQGDTGELFF. Together with reference TRBV9 and TRBJ2-2, the CDR3 gives the full variable domain: DSGVTQTPKHLITATGQRVTLRCSPRSGDLSVYWYQQSLDQGLQFLIQYYNGEERAKGNILERFSAQQFPDLHSELNLSSLELGDSALYFCASSVVQGDTGELFFGEGSRLTVL.

The rearrangement links TRBV29-1 to TRBJ1-5; 7 nucleotides agree with TRBD1. The CDR3 loop spans 14 amino acids. Germline lookup yields CDR1 SQVTM and CDR2 ANQGSEA. V lost 6 bases, J lost 1 base, and 6 bases stayed unmatched. The chain's CDR3 is CSVLTGTSNQPQHF. As DNA, the CDR3 is TGCAGCGTGCTGACAGGGACAAGCAATCAGCCCCAGCATTTT.

This clonotype was picked up a small number of times. V and J are TRBV7-9 and TRBJ2-5, with 8 bases fitting TRBD2. The V gene's germline CDR1 is SEHNR and CDR2 FQNEAQ (reference sequence). This CDR3 contains 16 residues. Trimming took 0 bases from V and 5 from J; bases not matched to a gene: 8. CDR3 coding DNA: TGTGCCAGCAGCTTAGCGCGGGGGGATCGGAGGGAGACCCAGTACTTC. This codes for CASSLARGDRRETQYF.

This clonotype was recorded a few times. DNA for the CDR3: TGTGCCAGCAGCCTCGACATGTATAGCAATCAGCCCCAGCATTTT. Translation gives CASSLDMYSNQPQHF. The chain couples TRBV6-1 to TRBJ1-5; D gene uncertain. The CDR3 length is 15 residues. Germline CDR1 MNHNS, CDR2 SASEGT. V shed 6 bases and J shed 0 bases, with 12 bases lying between them.

This chain uses TRBV21-1 with TRBJ2-6; the D call TRBD2 from the table was never checked on the DNA. TRBV21-1 is an annotated pseudogene. This CDR3 contains 20 residues. DNA for the CDR3: TGTGCCAGCAGCAATCACTACTCGGGGCGGGAGATGTCTGGGGCCAACGTCCTGACTTTC. Translation gives CASSNHYSGREMSGANVLTF.

The chain joins TRBV15 to TRBJ1-4, with unresolved D. The germline gives CDR1 LNHNV, CDR2 YYDKDF (reference sequence). V was shortened by 1 base and J by 2 bases, with 11 bases between the two germline ends. The CDR3 extends over 16 amino acids. This CDR3 reads CATSRAPTLTNEKLFF. The DNA for the CDR3 is TGTGCCACCAGCAGAGCTCCCACACTGACTAATGAAAAACTGTTTTTT.

This clonotype has just a few counts. This chain connects TRBV25-1 to TRBJ2-7; D is uncertain. Germline-derived CDR1 and CDR2 are MGHDK and SYGVNS. The CDR3 totals 13 residues. V was clipped by 3 bases and J by 3 bases, with 9 bases between them. The CDR3, as DNA: TGTGCCAGCAGTGACCAGAACAGCTACGAGCAGTACTTC. It encodes CASSDQNSYEQYF.

This clonotype appeared a few times. The chain employs TRBV6-1 and TRBJ2-2; D is possibly TRBD2 (5 bases). The CDR3 runs 15 residues. Germline V gives CDR1 MNHNS, CDR2 SASEGT. Trimming pared 2 bases from V and 8 bases from J, leaving 15 bases between. The CDR3 bases are TGTGCCAGCAGTGAAAGAGGGATCCCTACAGGGGAGCTGTTTTTT. The encoded protein is CASSERGIPTGELFF.

The V and J genes are TRBV7-2 and TRBJ1-4; D is undetermined. V gave up 2 bases and J gave up 10 bases, with 20 bases separating them. This CDR3 spans 16 amino acids. Germline V gives CDR1 SGHTA, CDR2 FQGNSA. In DNA, the CDR3 is TGTGCCAGCAGCTTAACGGTTGGGGAAAGAGAAGGAAAACTGTTTTTT. Its protein product is CASSLTVGEREGKLFF.

This chain connects TRBV4-2 to TRBJ2-6; either TRBD1 or TRBD2 may supply D (6 bases each). Germline V gene data show CDR1 as LGHNA and CDR2 as YNFKEQ. This CDR3 comprises 16 residues. With 0 bases removed from V and 2 bases from J, the gap between germline ends came to 8 bases. In DNA, the CDR3 is TGTGCCAGCAGCCAAGATAGGGGGGCTGGGGCCAACGTCCTGACTTTC. As protein: CASSQDRGAGANVLTF.

This clonotype showed up just a few times. This sequence joins TRBV4-1 and TRBJ2-7, with TRBD2 identical over 9 bases. Germline values: CDR1 MGHRA, CDR2 YSYEKL. Germline trimming cut 2 bases from V and 3 bases from J; bases unmatched to any gene: 5. The CDR3 has 15 amino acids. The CDR3 loop reads CASSQNSGSLYEQYF. In DNA, the CDR3 is TGCGCCAGCAGCCAAAATAGCGGGAGCCTCTACGAGCAGTACTTC.

This clonotype showed up just a few times. The chain couples TRBV2 to TRBJ2-5; maybe TRBD2 (6 bases). V lost 5 bases, J lost 4 bases, and 17 bases lay in between. Germline V gene sequence: CDR1 SNHLY, CDR2 FYNNEI. The CDR3 is 15 amino acids. DNA of the CDR3: TGTGCCAGCAGTCCGGGACTCTCGGCGGGAGAGACCCAGTACTTC. Amino acid sequence: CASSPGLSAGETQYF.